The entry below gives a single T cell receptor beta chain sequence along with its context. TCRdb independently ran MiXCR on the RT-PCR reads; one entry per CDR3 protein. The sample holds about 680,000 distinct CDR3 sequences, more than 13% seen once. The CDR3 loop spans 14 amino acids. Germline-derived CDR1 and CDR2 are LNHNV and YYDKDF (reference sequence). Trimming pared 1 base from V and 4 bases from J, leaving 10 bases between. The chain carries TRBV15 and TRBJ1-1; D unresolved. This receptor was taken from a female donor in good health, serving as a healthy control. The specimen was memory CD4+ T cells from blood. The CDR3 DNA is TGTGCCACCAGCAGAGTGACCCCGGGCACTGAAGCTTTCTTT. Its translation is CATSRVTPGTEAFF.